This passage covers 3 T cell receptor beta chains from one sample sequenced in a study of T cells in Graves' hyperthyroidism and ophthalmopathy. Using RNA transcripts as the source, TCR beta CDR3 regions were amplified. The HTBI primer set drove a first-round RT-PCR of the TCR CDR3. TCRdb re-derived calls from the multiplex PCR reads in MiXCR, one entry per CDR3 protein. In the table there are about 270,000 distinct CDR3 sequences, about 20% of which are singletons. Sequenced: blood. The receptors were gathered from a man aged 25-40 years with Graves' ophthalmopathy.

This clonotype was counted between two and nine times. An end of the junction does not agree with germline; a read error may underlie this. This sequence joins TRBV7-7 and TRBJ2-5; maybe TRBD2 (7 bases). This CDR3 spans 15 amino acids. Germline CDR1 reads SSHAT; CDR2 reads FNYEAQ (reference sequence). The CDR3 DNA reads as TGTGCTAGCAGTCAGCAGGGAGGGGGGGGAGAGACCCAGTACTTC. As protein: CASSQQGGGGETQYF.

This clonotype has a count of ten or more. This chain links TRBV10-3 with TRBJ2-7, with 7 nucleotides matching TRBD1. V lost 6 bases and J lost 2; bases outside the gene matches: 7. Germline CDR1 reads ENHRY; CDR2 reads SYGVKD. This CDR3 spans 14 amino acids. The CDR3: CAISAGTETYEQYF. The CDR3 nucleotides read TGTGCCATCAGCGCCGGGACAGAGACCTACGAGCAGTACTTC.

This clonotype showed up many times. The chain links TRBV28 to TRBJ2-7; D might be TRBD2 (5 bases). CDR3 length: 12 amino acids. V was trimmed by 2 bases and J by 4 bases, leaving 6 bases between them. Germline V gives CDR1 MDHEN, CDR2 SYDVKM. CDR3 sequence: CASSLRGYEQYF. The CDR3 bases are TGTGCCAGCAGTTTACGAGGGTACGAGCAGTACTTC.